The T cell receptor (beta chain) under discussion was sequenced for a study of blood T cell repertoires in COVID-19. About the research overall: Sites in the United States, Italy and Spain provided acute and convalescent COVID-19 samples. In each case, the material was cDNA or gDNA derived from T cells, B-cell-depleted T cells, or PBMCs.

Authors' processing steps: Amplified reference gene primers provided the basis for estimating nucleated cell counts. TCRdb's table, derived via immunoSEQ multiplex PCR, lists solely in-frame clones and lacks some. V, J and clone size are those of that table, while D and trimming were read from the DNA. The sample consists of fewer than 200,000 clones, about nine tenths of them appearing once. CDR3 length: 15 residues. CDR1 SEHNR and CDR2 FQNEAQ come from the germline V gene (reference sequence). The trim removed 5 bases at V and 6 bases at J, leaving 8 bases unmatched. The sample consisted of peripheral blood. The receptor comes from a man between 65 and 80 years old with active or convalescent COVID-19. The chain uses TRBV7-9 and TRBJ1-5; 9 nucleotides line up with TRBD1. The CDR3 here is CASSPGTGGSQPQHF. The CDR3 DNA reads TGTGCCAGCAGCCCCGGTACAGGGGGCTCTCAGCCCCAGCATTTT.